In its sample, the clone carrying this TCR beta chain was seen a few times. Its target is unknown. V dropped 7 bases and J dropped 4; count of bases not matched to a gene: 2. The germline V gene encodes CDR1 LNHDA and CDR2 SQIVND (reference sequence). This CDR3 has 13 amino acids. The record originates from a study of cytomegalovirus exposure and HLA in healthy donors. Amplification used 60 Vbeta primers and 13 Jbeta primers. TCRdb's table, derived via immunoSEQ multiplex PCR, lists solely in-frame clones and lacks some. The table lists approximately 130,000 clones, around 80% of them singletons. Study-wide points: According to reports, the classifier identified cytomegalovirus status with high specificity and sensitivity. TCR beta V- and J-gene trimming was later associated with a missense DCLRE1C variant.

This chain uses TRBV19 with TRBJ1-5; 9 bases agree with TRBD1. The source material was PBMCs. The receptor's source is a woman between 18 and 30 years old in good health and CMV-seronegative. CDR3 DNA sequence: TGTGCCAGTAAGGGACAGGGTAATCAGCCCCAGCATTTT. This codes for CASKGQGNQPQHF. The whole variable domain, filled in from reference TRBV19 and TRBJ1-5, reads DGGITQSPKYLFRKEGQNVTLSCEQNLNHDAMYWYRQDPGQGLRLIYYSQIVNDFQKGDIAEGYSVSREKKESFPLTVTSAQKNPTAFYLCASKGQGNQPQHFGDGTRLSIL.